A single sample gave rise to the 22 T cell receptor beta chains below, sequenced in a study of multiple sclerosis patients with progressive multifocal leukoencephalopathy. Documented time point: before natalizumab initiation. Sequencing was performed with immunoSEQ multiplex PCR; in TCRdb, only in-frame clones are kept and a portion is missing. This sample has 25,000 to 30,000 clones, with roughly 91% found just once. What was sequenced was PBMCs. These TCRs come from a human donor with multiple sclerosis.

V usage is TRBV27 and J usage is TRBJ1-1, with D unclear. Between the trimmed V and J ends, which lost 6 bases and 1 base, there was a span of 6 bases. The CDR3 totals 12 residues. Per the germline V gene, CDR1 is MNHEY and CDR2 is SMNVEV (reference sequence). CDR3 bases: TGTGCCAGCAGCTCCGGGAACACTGAAGCTTTCTTT. Protein: CASSSGNTEAFF.

V usage is TRBV6-6 and J usage is TRBJ2-3; D is unresolved. V was trimmed by 6 bases and J by 3 bases, leaving 10 bases between them. This CDR3 region has 13 residues. Germline V gene sequence: CDR1 MNHNY, CDR2 SVGAGI (reference sequence). For the CDR3, the DNA is TGTGCCAGCAGGAGGTATGGGACAGATACGCAGTATTTT. This sequence encodes CASRRYGTDTQYF.

The gene calls are TRBV11-2 and TRBJ2-2; 9 bases fit TRBD1. This CDR3 contains 15 residues. Per germline, CDR1 SGHAT and CDR2 FQNNGV. V shed 6 bases and J 7 bases; nucleotides not matched to a gene: 9. The CDR3 loop reads CASSYRDRDIGELFF. The DNA of the CDR3 is TGTGCCAGCAGTTACCGGGACAGGGACATCGGGGAGCTGTTTTTT.

The chain employs TRBV5-4 and TRBJ2-3; 7 bases map to TRBD2. This CDR3 is 14 amino acids long. The germline V gene encodes CDR1 SGHNT and CDR2 YYREEE (reference sequence). The junction had 6 bases not matched to a gene; V was cut back by 4 bases and J by 4 bases. The CDR3: CASSGAGRADTQYF. In nucleotides, the CDR3 is TGTGCCAGCAGCGGGGCAGGGAGGGCAGATACGCAGTATTTT.

The V call is TRBV19, the J call TRBJ1-2; 7 nucleotides line up with TRBD1. V trimming: 5 bases; J trimming: 14 bases; junction bases outside the gene matches: 8. This CDR3 contains 11 residues. The V gene's germline CDR1 is LNHDA and CDR2 SQIVND (reference sequence). The CDR3 sequence: CASSFGTDLTF. CDR3 bases: TGTGCCAGTAGTTTCGGGACAGACCTAACCTTC.

This rearrangement joins TRBV30 to TRBJ1-1, with D perhaps matching TRBD1 (6 bases). The germline V gene has CDR1 GTSNPN and CDR2 SVGIG (reference sequence). Between the trimmed V and J ends, which lost 1 base and 11 bases, there was a span of 14 bases. This CDR3 is 12 amino acids long. CDR3 residues: CAWSGVGTWAFF. CDR3 nucleotides: TGTGCCTGGAGTGGGGTAGGGACATGGGCTTTCTTT.

The gene calls are TRBV19 and TRBJ1-1, with TRBD1 matching 12 bases. This CDR3 comprises 21 residues. Trimming took 5 bases from V and 1 from J; bases not matched to a gene: 20. The germline gives CDR1 LNHDA, CDR2 SQIVND (reference sequence). CDR3 residues: CASSPRDRGPSRPSANTEAFF. The CDR3 DNA reads TGTGCCAGTAGTCCCCGGGACAGGGGGCCTTCCCGGCCTTCGGCGAACACTGAAGCTTTCTTT.

The CDR3: CASSLATGGGGYTF. The DNA of the CDR3 is TGTGCCAGCAGCCTCGCGACAGGGGGTGGCGGCTACACCTTC. The chain couples TRBV7-9 to TRBJ1-2; 9 bases agree with TRBD1. CDR1 is SEHNR, CDR2 FQNEAQ, per germline (reference sequence). V lost 5 bases and J lost 8; bases outside the gene matches: 9. The CDR3 is 14 residues long.

This clone appeared a few times. This chain joins TRBV28 and TRBJ1-3; 7 bases align to TRBD1. From germline, CDR1 is MDHEN and CDR2 SYDVKM. The CDR3 has 13 residues. V gave up 10 bases and J gave up 4 bases; unmatched junction bases: 7. Here the CDR3 reads CATRQGTGNTIYF. CDR3 bases: TGTGCCACCCGACAGGGAACGGGAAACACCATATATTTT.

The V and J genes are TRBV18 and TRBJ1-1; D perhaps matches TRBD1 (6 bases). Trimming shortened V by 4 bases and J by 1 base, and 13 bases separated the two germline ends. CDR1 and CDR2 from the germline V gene are KGHSH and LQKENI. This CDR3 has 15 amino acids. CDR3 DNA sequence: TGTGCCAGCTCACTCGAGGGGGTTGAGAACACTGAAGCTTTCTTT. It yields the protein CASSLEGVENTEAFF.

The chain links TRBV9 to TRBJ2-1; D assignment may be TRBD1 or TRBD2 (5 bases each). V shed 4 bases and J shed 7 bases, with 15 bases lying between them. CDR3 length equals 14 residues. CDR1 SGDLS and CDR2 YYNGEE come from the germline V gene. The CDR3 protein is CASSTGTSGNEQFF. The CDR3 coding sequence is TGTGCCAGCAGCACGGGGACCTCGGGGAATGAGCAGTTCTTC.

The V and J genes are TRBV19 and TRBJ1-5; D is possibly TRBD1 (6 bases). This CDR3 is built from 21 residues. V was trimmed by 6 bases and J by 0 bases, leaving 30 bases between them. Germline V gene sequence: CDR1 LNHDA, CDR2 SQIVND (reference sequence). CDR3 loop: CASSQSVIPGQSSYSNQPQHF. In DNA form, the CDR3 reads TGTGCCAGTAGCCAATCCGTTATACCTGGACAGTCGTCGTATAGCAATCAGCCCCAGCATTTT.

The chain has TRBV29-1 and TRBJ1-2; D gene unclear. Germline V CDR1 and CDR2: SQVTM, ANQGSEA. Trimming took off 6 bases at V and 7 bases at J, with 12 bases between the two ends. The CDR3 loop spans 11 amino acids. CDR3 region: CSVISPGGYTF. The CDR3 DNA reads TGCAGCGTAATTTCCCCGGGTGGCTACACCTTC.

This clone was recorded once. This sequence joins TRBV18 and TRBJ2-3; no clear D. The CDR3 is 12 amino acids. Germline assignment: CDR1 KGHSH and CDR2 LQKENI. With 0 bases removed from V and 5 bases from J, the gap between germline ends came to 3 bases. The DNA of the CDR3 is TGTGCCAGCTCACCACCAAAAGATACGCAGTATTTT. Translated: CASSPPKDTQYF.

V gene TRBV4-2 combines with J gene TRBJ1-4; D call uncertain. The CDR3 is 12 amino acids. In germline, CDR1 is LGHNA, CDR2 YNFKEQ. V was shortened by 2 bases and J by 13 bases, with 11 bases between the two germline ends. In DNA, the CDR3 is TGTGCCAGCAGCCAATTTGACATGGGACTGTTTTTT. Protein sequence: CASSQFDMGLFF.

The rearrangement joins TRBV5-4 to TRBJ2-1; 12 bases map to TRBD2. J lost 4 bases, V lost 4 bases, and 3 bases had no gene match. CDR3 length: 15 amino acids. From germline, CDR1 is SGHNT and CDR2 YYREEE (reference sequence). The CDR3 spells CASSPSGGVYNEQFF. CDR3 bases: TGTGCCAGCAGCCCTAGCGGGGGGGTATACAATGAGCAGTTCTTC.

The gene calls are TRBV5-4 and TRBJ2-3; perhaps D is TRBD1 or TRBD2 (5 bases each). CDR3 size: 14 residues. Trimming pared 3 bases from V and 2 bases from J, leaving 10 bases between. Germline V CDR1 and CDR2: SGHNT, YYREEE (reference sequence). Written as DNA, the CDR3 is TGTGCCAGCAGCTGGGACCGCCCCACAGATACGCAGTATTTT. Translated: CASSWDRPTDTQYF.

V gene TRBV6-5 combines with J gene TRBJ1-1; 9 bases align to TRBD1. This CDR3 has 16 residues. The germline gives CDR1 MNHEY, CDR2 SVGAGI. Trimming removed 2 bases from V and 8 bases from J; junction bases left unmatched: 12. In nucleotides, the CDR3 is TGTGCCAGCAGTTACCTCTCTCCGGGACAGGGAACGGAAGCTTTCTTT. This gives the protein CASSYLSPGQGTEAFF.

The chain links TRBV9 to TRBJ2-2; maybe TRBD2 (6 bases). Germline CDR1 is SGDLS and CDR2 is YYNGEE. CDR3 length: 16 residues. The ends were cut back, 3 bases at V and 1 base at J, with 13 bases in the middle. The CDR3 loop is CASSERAGRNTGELFF. The CDR3 nucleotides are TGTGCCAGCAGCGAAAGAGCGGGCCGGAACACCGGGGAGCTGTTTTTT.

This clone occurred once. The gene calls are TRBV30 and TRBJ1-5, with D possibly TRBD1 on 5 matching bases. The CDR3 has 14 residues. Trimming took 0 bases from V and 6 from J, leaving 12 bases between them. In germline, CDR1 is GTSNPN, CDR2 SVGIG (reference sequence). CDR3 sequence: CAWSVLGGSQPQHF. The CDR3 coding sequence is TGTGCCTGGAGTGTACTGGGGGGAAGTCAGCCCCAGCATTTT.

The chain is built from TRBV6-4 and TRBJ2-2; 8 nucleotides agree with TRBD1. Germline V gives CDR1 MRHNA, CDR2 SNTAGT. Losses at the gene ends were 7 bases for V and 4 bases for J; bases not matched to a gene: 8. The length of the CDR3 is 15 residues. CDR3 bases: TGTGCCAGCACCAAGACAGGGGAAGGCACCGGGGAGCTGTTTTTT. The encoded protein is CASTKTGEGTGELFF.

The chain is built from TRBV6-5 and TRBJ2-5; possible D gene TRBD2, 6 bases. The CDR3 is 14 amino acids. Germline loops: CDR1 MNHEY, CDR2 SVGAGI. Trimming cost V 6 bases and J 0 bases, with 11 bases left between them. The CDR3 protein is CASRLTRYQETQYF. For the CDR3, the DNA is TGTGCCAGCAGGCTGACTAGATACCAAGAGACCCAGTACTTC.